A single TCR beta chain is shown here with its context. Its antigen is still unknown. This record comes from a study of CD8 T cells in ankylosing spondylitis. Whole-study findings and limits: Typical of ankylosing spondylitis blood, it appeared, was a TCR beta motif of eight highly homologous variants.

One entry per CDR3 protein, called by TCRdb with MiXCR from the 5' RACE reads. The table lists 80,000 to 90,000 distinct CDR3 sequences, around 27% of them singletons. The origin of this receptor is a male donor with ankylosing spondylitis or in good health (not recorded which). Source material: blood, either unsorted or a sorted T cell fraction (not recorded which).

The CDR3 nucleotides are TGCGCCAGCAGACCAGGACAAGAGGATCAGCCCCAGCATTTT. It translates to CASRPGQEDQPQHF. The V and J genes are TRBV5-1 and TRBJ1-5, with a possible D match to TRBD1 (5 bases). V lost 5 bases and J lost 5, with 14 bases in between. Germline V lookup: CDR1 SGHRS, CDR2 YFSETQ. The CDR3 length is 14 residues.